Listed below are T cell receptor beta chains from one sample, sequenced in a study of control samples from healthy donors and cancer patients. Assay used: immunoSEQ multiplex PCR; TCRdb lists only in-frame clones, some missing. The sample totals some 190,000 clones. Input material: blood. The source is a woman aged 25 to 39 in good health. CDR3s include the opening cysteine and the closing phenylalanine or tryptophan. A D gene is named only where the DNA matches it firmly.

V gene: TRBV27; J gene: TRBJ1-1; D gene: TRBD1; CDR3 protein: CASSPQGVYAEAFF; CDR3 DNA: TGTGCCAGCAGTCCGCAGGGGGTCTACGCTGAAGCTTTCTTT
V gene: TRBV3-1/TRBV3-2; J gene: TRBJ2-5; D gene: NA; CDR3 protein: CASSQGQAKETQYF; CDR3 DNA: TGTGCCAGCAGCCAAGGGCAGGCCAAAGAGACCCAGTACTTC
V gene: TRBV7-6; J gene: TRBJ1-1; D gene: NA; CDR3 protein: CASSLAPGFGEAFF; CDR3 DNA: TGTGCCAGCAGCTTAGCACCCGGGTTTGGTGAAGCTTTCTTT
V gene: TRBV3-1/TRBV3-2; J gene: TRBJ2-5; D gene: NA; CDR3 protein: CASSQDQSPDPPKETQYF; CDR3 DNA: TGTGCCAGCAGCCAAGATCAATCCCCCGACCCGCCAAAAGAGACCCAGTACTTC
V gene: TRBV7-3; J gene: TRBJ2-1; D gene: TRBD2; CDR3 protein: CASSLSGGSSYNEQFF; CDR3 DNA: TGTGCCAGCAGCTTAAGCGGGGGAAGCTCCTACAATGAGCAGTTCTTC
V gene: TRBV25-1; J gene: TRBJ1-2; D gene: NA; CDR3 protein: CASSDPGPRNYGYTF; CDR3 DNA: TGTGCCAGCAGTGACCCGGGACCGCGTAACTATGGCTACACCTTC
V gene: TRBV5-1; J gene: TRBJ2-3; D gene: NA; CDR3 protein: CASSLVTVGTDTQYF; CDR3 DNA: TGCGCCAGCAGCTTGGTGACAGTAGGCACAGATACGCAGTATTTT
V gene: TRBV7-9; J gene: TRBJ1-1; D gene: NA; CDR3 protein: CASSITSPPTENTEAFF; CDR3 DNA: TGTGCCAGCAGCATCACCTCTCCCCCCACAGAGAACACTGAAGCTTTCTTT
V gene: TRBV6-5; J gene: TRBJ1-1; D gene: NA; CDR3 protein: CASTPGGFTEAFF; CDR3 DNA: TGTGCCAGCACCCCCGGGGGGTTCACTGAAGCTTTCTTT
V gene: TRBV14; J gene: TRBJ2-7; D gene: TRBD1; CDR3 protein: CASSHQIRQGTYEQYF; CDR3 DNA: TGTGCCAGCAGCCATCAAATCAGACAGGGAACCTACGAGCAGTACTTC
V gene: TRBV5-1; J gene: TRBJ2-7; D gene: NA; CDR3 protein: CASSLDATQAYEQYF; CDR3 DNA: TGCGCCAGCAGCTTGGATGCCACCCAAGCCTACGAGCAGTACTTC
V gene: TRBV2; J gene: TRBJ1-5; D gene: TRBD1; CDR3 protein: CASRRTGEGQPQHF; CDR3 DNA: TGTGCCAGCAGACGGACAGGGGAGGGTCAGCCCCAGCATTTT
V gene: TRBV2; J gene: TRBJ1-2; D gene: TRBD1; CDR3 protein: CASRGQGGNYGYTF; CDR3 DNA: TGTGCCAGCAGGGGACAGGGTGGCAACTATGGCTACACCTTC
V gene: TRBV6-2/TRBV6-3; J gene: TRBJ2-5; D gene: TRBD1; CDR3 protein: CASSAVSGGQETQYF; CDR3 DNA: TGTGCCAGCAGTGCAGTCTCAGGGGGTCAAGAGACCCAGTACTTC
V gene: TRBV19; J gene: TRBJ2-3; D gene: NA; CDR3 protein: CASRYDSDTQYF; CDR3 DNA: TGTGCCAGTAGGTACGATTCAGATACGCAGTATTTT
V gene: TRBV4-3; J gene: TRBJ2-7; D gene: NA; CDR3 protein: CASSHTTGPHYEQYF; CDR3 DNA: TGCGCCAGCAGCCACACTACGGGACCACACTACGAGCAGTACTTC
V gene: TRBV11-2; J gene: TRBJ1-2; D gene: NA; CDR3 protein: CASSAVRGYGYTF; CDR3 DNA: TGTGCCAGCAGCGCCGTCAGGGGCTATGGCTACACCTTC
V gene: TRBV28; J gene: TRBJ1-4; D gene: NA; CDR3 protein: CASSLLGEKLFF; CDR3 DNA: TGTGCCAGCAGTTTACTGGGGGAAAAACTGTTTTTT
V gene: TRBV2; J gene: TRBJ2-3; D gene: NA; CDR3 protein: CASSEPPRDTQYF; CDR3 DNA: TGTGCCAGCAGTGAGCCCCCTCGGGATACGCAGTATTTT
V gene: TRBV10-2; J gene: TRBJ2-6; D gene: TRBD2; CDR3 protein: CASSVAGGANVLTF; CDR3 DNA: TGCGCCAGCAGTGTAGCGGGGGGGGCCAACGTCCTGACTTTC
V gene: TRBV9; J gene: TRBJ2-5; D gene: TRBD1; CDR3 protein: CASSGGQGARETQYF; CDR3 DNA: TGTGCCAGCAGCGGGGGACAGGGGGCACGTGAGACCCAGTACTTC
V gene: TRBV19; J gene: TRBJ1-6; D gene: NA; CDR3 protein: CASSTHTGNSPLHF; CDR3 DNA: TGTGCCAGTAGTACTCACACAGGGAATTCACCCCTCCACTTT
V gene: TRBV7-3; J gene: TRBJ1-5; D gene: NA; CDR3 protein: CASSLQGNQPQHF; CDR3 DNA: TGTGCCAGCAGTTTGCAGGGAAATCAGCCCCAGCATTTT
V gene: TRBV7-8; J gene: TRBJ1-4; D gene: NA; CDR3 protein: CASSLGRGGSYNEKLFF; CDR3 DNA: TGTGCCAGCAGCTTAGGCCGGGGGGGCAGTTATAATGAAAAACTGTTTTTT
V gene: TRBV7-2; J gene: TRBJ1-4; D gene: NA; CDR3 protein: CASSFGAGNEKLFF; CDR3 DNA: TGTGCCAGCAGCTTTGGGGCGGGGAATGAAAAACTGTTTTTT
V gene: TRBV2; J gene: TRBJ2-2; D gene: TRBD1; CDR3 protein: CASSKTGLGTGELFF; CDR3 DNA: TGTGCCAGCAGTAAGACAGGGCTTGGTACCGGGGAGCTGTTTTTT
V gene: TRBV15; J gene: TRBJ2-5; D gene: TRBD1; CDR3 protein: CATSRDWTGTGETQYF; CDR3 DNA: TGTGCCACCAGCAGAGACTGGACAGGGACGGGGGAGACCCAGTACTTC
V gene: TRBV6-1; J gene: TRBJ1-3; D gene: NA; CDR3 protein: CASSETPGFRAGNTIYF; CDR3 DNA: TGTGCCAGCAGTGAAACCCCAGGGTTTCGCGCTGGAAACACCATATATTTT
V gene: TRBV6-1; J gene: TRBJ1-6; D gene: NA; CDR3 protein: CASSEEGRYNSPLHF; CDR3 DNA: TGTGCCAGCAGTGAAGAAGGGAGGTATAATTCACCCCTCCACTTT